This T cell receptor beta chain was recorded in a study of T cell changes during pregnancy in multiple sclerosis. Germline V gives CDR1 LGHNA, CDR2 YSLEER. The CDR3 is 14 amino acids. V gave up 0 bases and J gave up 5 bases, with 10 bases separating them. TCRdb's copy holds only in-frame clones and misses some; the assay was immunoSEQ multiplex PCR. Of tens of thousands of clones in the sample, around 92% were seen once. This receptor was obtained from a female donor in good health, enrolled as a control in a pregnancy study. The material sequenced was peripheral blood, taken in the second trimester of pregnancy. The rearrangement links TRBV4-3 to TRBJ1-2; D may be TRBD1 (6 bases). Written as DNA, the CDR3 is TGCGCCAGCAGCCAAGACAGGGGACCATATGGCTACACCTTC. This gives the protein CASSQDRGPYGYTF.